These 22 T cell receptor beta chains were all obtained from the same sample, sequenced in a study of blood T cell repertoires in COVID-19. The method was immunoSEQ multiplex PCR; TCRdb's version includes in-frame clones alone and lacks a portion of them. Here the sample spans 140,000 to 150,000 clones, more than 75% being singletons. Sequencing was carried out using peripheral blood. The receptors shown here come from a woman aged 50 to 60 with acute or convalescent COVID-19.

The chain couples TRBV7-9 to TRBJ1-3; no clear D. The germline V gene has CDR1 SEHNR and CDR2 FQNEAQ (reference sequence). The ends were cut back, 2 bases at V and 4 bases at J, with 9 bases in the middle. There are 14 residues in the CDR3. The CDR3 DNA is TGTGCCAGCAGCTTAAGTGGTGGCGGAAACACCATATATTTT. Protein: CASSLSGGGNTIYF. The full variable domain, in which reference TRBV7-9 and TRBJ1-3 provide the parts outside the CDR3, is DTGVSQNPRHKITKRGQNVTFRCDPISEHNRLYWYRQTLGQGPEFLTYFQNEAQLEKSRLLSDRFSAERPKGSFSTLEIQRTEQGDSAMYLCASSLSGGGNTIYFGEGSWLTVV.

This clone appeared a single time. The CDR3 protein is CAWSLSGGRNEQFF. The CDR3, as DNA: TGTGCCTGGAGTCTCAGCGGGGGGCGGAATGAGCAGTTCTTC. This sequence joins TRBV30 and TRBJ2-1, with 9 bases identical to TRBD2. The CDR3 runs 14 residues. Trimming removed 2 bases from V and 7 bases from J; junction bases left unmatched: 6. CDR1 is GTSNPN, CDR2 SVGIG, per germline (reference sequence).

The rearrangement links TRBV27 to TRBJ2-7; possible D gene TRBD1, 5 bases. This CDR3 is 15 amino acids long. The V and J ends lost 2 bases and 0 bases respectively, with 11 bases between them. Germline V lookup: CDR1 MNHEY, CDR2 SMNVEV (reference sequence). The CDR3 sequence: CASSLRQPTSYEQYF. The CDR3, as DNA: TGTGCCAGCAGTTTAAGACAGCCTACCTCCTACGAGCAGTACTTC.

The J gene is TRBJ1-2, the V gene TRBV28, with 7 bases fitting TRBD1. This CDR3 comprises 14 residues. J was trimmed by 2 bases and V by 4 bases; bases with no gene match: 4. Germline values: CDR1 MDHEN, CDR2 SYDVKM. CDR3 nucleotide sequence: TGTGCCAGCAGTTCGTTGGACAGGAACTATGGCTACACCTTC. Translated: CASSSLDRNYGYTF.

This sequence joins TRBV19 and TRBJ2-1; a possible D gene is TRBD2 (6 bases). V shed 6 bases and J shed 1 base, with 13 bases lying between them. CDR3 size: 15 residues. The germline CDR1 and CDR2 sequences are LNHDA and SQIVND (reference sequence). This CDR3 reads CASRGTGVSYNEQFF. For the CDR3, the DNA is TGTGCCAGTAGAGGAACGGGGGTGTCCTACAATGAGCAGTTCTTC.

The rearrangement uses TRBV11-3 and TRBJ2-5; a weak D match, TRBD2 (6 bases). Trimming pared 2 bases from V and 4 bases from J, leaving 11 bases between. This CDR3 is built from 14 residues. Germline assignment: CDR1 SGHNT and CDR2 YENEEA. The CDR3 sequence is CASSLNGGPETQYF. In DNA, the CDR3 is TGTGCCAGCAGCTTAAACGGGGGTCCAGAGACCCAGTACTTC.

In this sample, this clone turned up many times. The chain couples TRBV7-2 to TRBJ2-5; a weak D match, TRBD1 (6 bases). The germline V gene has CDR1 SGHTA and CDR2 FQGNSA. The CDR3 is made up of 13 amino acids. V lost 3 bases, J lost 3 bases, and 8 bases lay in between. The CDR3 protein is CASSFGGEETQYF. In nucleotides, the CDR3 is TGTGCCAGCAGCTTTGGGGGCGAAGAGACCCAGTACTTC.

This clone is categorized as medium-sized. This chain uses TRBV4-3 with TRBJ2-7; maybe TRBD1 (6 bases). CDR3 length: 15 amino acids. Between the trimmed V and J ends, which lost 2 bases and 0 bases, there was a span of 11 bases. Looked up from germline, CDR1 is LGHNA and CDR2 is YSLEER. The CDR3 protein is CASSQYRDISYEQYF. CDR3 bases: TGCGCCAGCAGCCAATACCGGGACATCTCCTACGAGCAGTACTTC.

The chain is built from TRBV9 and TRBJ2-1, with a possible D match to TRBD2 (7 bases). Trimming cost V 0 bases and J 4 bases, with 11 bases left between them. Per germline, CDR1 SGDLS and CDR2 YYNGEE. The CDR3 totals 15 residues. CDR3 sequence: CASSVGEGEYNEQFF. The CDR3 coding sequence is TGTGCCAGCAGCGTAGGGGAGGGGGAGTACAATGAGCAGTTCTTC. The complete variable domain, with remaining parts taken from reference TRBV9 and TRBJ2-1, reads DSGVTQTPKHLITATGQRVTLRCSPRSGDLSVYWYQQSLDQGLQFLIQYYNGEERAKGNILERFSAQQFPDLHSELNLSSLELGDSALYFCASSVGEGEYNEQFFGPGTRLTVL.

V and J are TRBV29-1 and TRBJ2-3, with TRBD1 matching 8 bases. This CDR3 region has 12 residues. Germline V gene lookup returns CDR1 SQVTM and CDR2 ANQGSEA. V dropped 3 bases and J dropped 6; count of bases not matched to a gene: 2. Here the CDR3 DNA reads TGCAGCGTTGATCGGACAGGGGATACGCAGTATTTT. Its protein product is CSVDRTGDTQYF.

The V and J genes are TRBV7-9 and TRBJ2-7; TRBD1 aligns across 10 bases. Trimming took 5 bases from V and 4 from J; bases not matched to a gene: 8. CDR1 and CDR2 from the germline V gene are SEHNR and FQNEAQ (reference sequence). CDR3 length: 15 residues. CDR3 nucleotides: TGTGCCAGCAGCGCCGCCGGGACAGGGGAATACGAGCAGTACTTC. Translation gives CASSAAGTGEYEQYF.

CDR3: CASSKQTGGGSPLHF. CDR3 bases: TGTGCCAGTAGTAAACAGACAGGGGGCGGTTCACCCCTCCACTTT. The chain links TRBV19 to TRBJ1-6; 10 nucleotides align to TRBD1. Germline V gene data show CDR1 as LNHDA and CDR2 as SQIVND (reference sequence). The CDR3 has 15 residues. The V gene end was trimmed by 4 bases and the J gene end by 9 bases; junction bases not matched to a gene: 6.

V usage is TRBV19 and J usage is TRBJ1-2, with 8 bases identical to TRBD1. The ends lost 5 bases at V and 1 base at J; junction bases unmatched: 6. Germline lookup yields CDR1 LNHDA and CDR2 SQIVND (reference sequence). This CDR3 has 15 amino acids. The CDR3 loop is CASSQDRVGNYGYTF. The CDR3 coding sequence is TGTGCCAGTAGTCAGGACAGGGTCGGTAACTATGGCTACACCTTC.

The rearrangement joins TRBV6-5 to TRBJ2-7, with a weak D call TRBD2 (6 bases). CDR1 MNHEY and CDR2 SVGAGI come from the germline V gene. The CDR3 extends over 12 amino acids. The ends were cut back, 6 bases at V and 5 bases at J, with 11 bases in the middle. CDR3 region: CASSKTSHEQYF. CDR3 in DNA: TGTGCCAGCAGCAAGACTAGTCACGAGCAGTACTTC.

The chain recombines TRBV19 with TRBJ1-2; the match to TRBD1 covers 7 bases. There are 15 residues in the CDR3. V lost 10 bases, J lost 5 bases, and 16 bases stayed unmatched. In germline, CDR1 is LNHDA, CDR2 SQIVND (reference sequence). The CDR3 DNA is TGTGCCACCCATGAGGGACAGACAGCCTCATATGGCTACACCTTC. Translation: CATHEGQTASYGYTF.

As concerns this clone: This may be a read error, as it is one base from a much larger clone. This rearrangement joins TRBV6-5 to TRBJ2-6; D call uncertain. V dropped 6 bases and J dropped 0 bases, with 6 bases sitting between them. The CDR3 extends over 14 amino acids. CDR1 and CDR2 (germline): MNHEY, SVGAGI. CDR3 loop: CASSSLSGANVLTF. CDR3 nucleotide sequence: TGTGCCAGCAGCTCCCTCTCTGGGGCCAACGTCCTGACTTTC.

The genes are TRBV19 and TRBJ2-7; D is perhaps TRBD1 (6 bases). The germline CDR1 and CDR2 sequences are LNHDA and SQIVND (reference sequence). The CDR3 covers 13 residues. V shed 3 bases and J shed 4 bases, with 10 bases lying between them. The chain's CDR3 is CASSMVQGYEQYF. CDR3 bases: TGTGCCAGTAGTATGGTACAGGGTTACGAGCAGTACTTC.

This clone is a singleton in its sample. V is TRBV19 and J is TRBJ1-5, with a possible D match to TRBD1 (6 bases). Germline CDR1 LNHDA, CDR2 SQIVND (reference sequence). The V end was cut by 8 bases, the J end by 6 bases, with 20 bases between. The CDR3 has 15 amino acids. In DNA form, the CDR3 reads TGTGCCAGTCTCCAACCCGACAGGTCGGGTCAGCCCCAGCATTTT. This translates into CASLQPDRSGQPQHF.

This clone was observed a few times. The chain uses TRBV6-5 and TRBJ1-2, with D possibly TRBD1 on 6 matching bases. V dropped 6 bases and J dropped 9 bases, with 17 bases sitting between them. The germline gives CDR1 MNHEY, CDR2 SVGAGI. The CDR3 contains 13 residues. The CDR3 protein is CASRHRDTDRYTF. CDR3 nucleotides: TGTGCCAGCAGACACCGGGACACCGATCGCTACACCTTC.

The V and J genes are TRBV5-8 and TRBJ2-1, with 11 bases aligning to TRBD2. Losses at the gene ends were 6 bases for V and 7 bases for J; bases not matched to a gene: 9. CDR3 length: 15 amino acids. CDR1 is SGHTS, CDR2 YDEGEE, per germline. CDR3 DNA sequence: TGTGCCAGCACCCAATCACTAGCGGGGGCGAATGAGCAGTTCTTC. This sequence encodes CASTQSLAGANEQFF. Based on the CDR3 plus reference TRBV5-8 and TRBJ2-1, the full variable domain is EAGVTQSPTHLIKTRGQQATLRCSPISGHTSVYWYQQALGLGLQFLLWYDEGEERNRGNFPPRFSGRQFPNYSSELNVNALELEDSALYLCASTQSLAGANEQFFGPGTRLTVL.

This clone was found once. The chain links TRBV5-1 to TRBJ2-1; a weak D match, TRBD1 (6 bases). V was cut by 4 bases and J by 7 bases, with 18 bases left in between. The CDR3 is 15 residues long. Germline V CDR1 and CDR2: SGHRS, YFSETQ. CDR3 sequence (DNA): TGCGCCAGCAGCCGCCAGGGGAGTGGGGAGAATGAGCAGTTCTTC. Translating gives CASSRQGSGENEQFF.

V usage is TRBV27 and J usage is TRBJ2-5; D is possibly TRBD2 (5 bases). CDR1 and CDR2 from the germline V gene are MNHEY and SMNVEV (reference sequence). V was shortened by 6 bases and J by 5 bases, with 10 bases between the two germline ends. The CDR3 is made up of 12 amino acids. CDR3 DNA sequence: TGTGCCAGCAGCCCCCGCGGGGAGACCCAGTACTTC. Translating it yields CASSPRGETQYF.